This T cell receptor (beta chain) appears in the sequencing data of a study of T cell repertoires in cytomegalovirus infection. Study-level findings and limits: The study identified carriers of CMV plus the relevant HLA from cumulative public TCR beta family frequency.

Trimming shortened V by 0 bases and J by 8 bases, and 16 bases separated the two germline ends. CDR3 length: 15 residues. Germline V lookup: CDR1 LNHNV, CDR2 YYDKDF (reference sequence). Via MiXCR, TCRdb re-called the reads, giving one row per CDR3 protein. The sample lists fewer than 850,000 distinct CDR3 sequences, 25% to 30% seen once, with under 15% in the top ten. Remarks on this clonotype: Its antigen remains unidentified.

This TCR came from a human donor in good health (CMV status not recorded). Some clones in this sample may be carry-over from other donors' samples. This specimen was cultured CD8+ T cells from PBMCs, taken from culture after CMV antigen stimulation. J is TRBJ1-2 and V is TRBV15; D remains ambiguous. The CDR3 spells CATSRDLGRQLGYTF. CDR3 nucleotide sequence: TGTGCCACCAGCAGAGATCTCGGGCGACAACTAGGCTACACCTTC.